Following are 30 T cell receptor beta chains from one sample sequenced in a study of neurological immune-mediated disorders. MiXCR, run by TCRdb on the 5' RACE reads, gives a single entry per CDR3 protein. The sample has over 15,000 distinct CDR3 sequences; about 10% are singletons. The specimen was CD8+ T cells from blood. The receptors come from a woman in her forties or fifties in good health.

This clonotype came up many times. The CDR3 sequence is CSARVQRGGHEQYF. Written as DNA, the CDR3 is TGCAGTGCTAGAGTGCAGCGGGGGGGACACGAGCAGTACTTC. This chain links TRBV20-1 with TRBJ2-7, with 10 bases fitting TRBD2. CDR3 length: 14 amino acids. The V gene's germline CDR1 is DFQATT and CDR2 SNEGSKA (reference sequence). Trimming at V came to 1 base and at J to 5 bases, leaving 5 bases not matched to a gene.

This clonotype has ten or more counts. The rearrangement joins TRBV29-1 to TRBJ2-7; D might be TRBD1 (5 bases). The germline V and J ends were trimmed by 4 bases and 5 bases, with 18 bases remaining between them. The CDR3 totals 14 residues. CDR1 and CDR2 from the germline V gene are SQVTM and ANQGSEA. CDR3 DNA: TGCAGCGTTGCTAGGCAGGGCGTCGGAAACGAGCAGTACTTC. Encoded protein: CSVARQGVGNEQYF.

Many counts were recorded for this clonotype. The chain carries TRBV7-2 and TRBJ2-3; 8 bases are a match to TRBD2. The CDR3 covers 16 residues. Unmatched junction bases numbered 5, after V lost 1 base and J lost 2 bases. The germline V gene encodes CDR1 SGHTA and CDR2 FQGNSA. The CDR3: CASSLGASGSTDTQYF. DNA of the CDR3: TGTGCCAGCAGCTTAGGCGCTAGCGGGTCCACAGATACGCAGTATTTT. Together with reference TRBV7-2 and TRBJ2-3, the CDR3 gives the full variable domain: GAGVSQSPSNKVTEKGKDVELRCDPISGHTALYWYRQSLGQGLEFLIYFQGNSAPDKSGLPSDRFSAERTGGSVSTLTIQRTQQEDSAVYLCASSLGASGSTDTQYFGPGTRLTVL.

This clonotype has a count of ten or more. V and J are TRBV20-1 and TRBJ2-1; D is ambiguous. Per the germline V gene, CDR1 is DFQATT and CDR2 is SNEGSKA (reference sequence). V shed 1 base and J shed 2 bases, with 15 bases lying between them. The CDR3 loop spans 16 amino acids. CDR3 in DNA: TGCAGTGCTAGAGGAAAAGAACCGGAGACCTACAATGAGCAGTTCTTC. It specifies CSARGKEPETYNEQFF.

There are many counts of this clonotype. The chain has TRBV20-1 and TRBJ2-5; D uncertain. V was pared by 6 bases and J by 5 bases, with 25 bases between. The CDR3 extends over 16 amino acids. CDR1 and CDR2 from the germline V gene are DFQATT and SNEGSKA (reference sequence). The CDR3 DNA follows: TGCAGTGCCAAATTAGTGCGTCAGGCTCTAGGGGAGACCCAGTACTTC. Amino acids: CSAKLVRQALGETQYF.

The table lists this clonotype with many counts. This sequence joins TRBV10-3 and TRBJ2-7, with a possible D match to TRBD2 (5 bases). Trimming left V 10 bases short and J 2 bases short, with 15 bases between. This CDR3 spans 13 amino acids. Germline CDR1 is ENHRY and CDR2 is SYGVKD. CDR3 residues: CANTQGGAYEQYF. For the CDR3, the DNA is TGTGCCAACACTCAAGGAGGAGCCTACGAGCAGTACTTC.

Ten or more counts support this clonotype. The rearrangement links TRBV6-1 to TRBJ2-3; 9 bases map to TRBD1. The CDR3 is made up of 15 amino acids. The J segment lost 6 bases and the V segment lost 4 bases, leaving 8 bases of the junction unmatched. Germline CDR1 is MNHNS and CDR2 is SASEGT. The CDR3 spells CASSARDRVVDTQYF. The CDR3 DNA follows: TGTGCCAGCAGTGCCCGGGACAGGGTGGTTGATACGCAGTATTTT.

Many counts were recorded for this clonotype. J is TRBJ2-7 and V is TRBV20-1; D is unresolved. The CDR3 extends over 12 amino acids. Trimming removed 4 bases at V and 1 base at J, with 8 bases between. Looked up from germline, CDR1 is DFQATT and CDR2 is SNEGSKA (reference sequence). The CDR3 reads CSATAASYEQYF. CDR3 DNA: TGCAGTGCTACCGCCGCGTCCTACGAGCAGTACTTC.

The gene calls are TRBV19 and TRBJ1-5; tentatively, D is TRBD1 (5 bases). Germline V gene lookup returns CDR1 LNHDA and CDR2 SQIVND (reference sequence). The CDR3 length is 13 residues. V lost 3 bases, J lost 10 bases, and 13 bases lay in between. The CDR3: CASSMAPRGPQHF. The CDR3, as DNA: TGTGCCAGTAGTATGGCTCCCCGGGGCCCCCAGCATTTT.

This clonotype was found many times. The rearrangement links TRBV29-1 to TRBJ2-1, with 10 bases lining up with TRBD1. Germline V CDR1 and CDR2: SQVTM, ANQGSEA. This CDR3 comprises 14 residues. J was trimmed by 7 bases and V by 8 bases; bases with no gene match: 11. This CDR3 is CSIRWDRGGNEQFF. The CDR3 coding sequence is TGCAGCATCCGCTGGGACAGGGGAGGGAATGAGCAGTTCTTC.

As for this clonotype: This may arise from a read error, as a much more abundant clone is one base away. The chain carries TRBV27 and TRBJ1-2; a weak D match, TRBD1 (5 bases). V was pared by 6 bases and J by 4 bases, with 18 bases between. The CDR3 sequence is 15 residues long. Germline V lookup: CDR1 MNHEY, CDR2 SMNVEV (reference sequence). CDR3 sequence: CASSNRERGGYGYTF. As DNA, the CDR3 is TGTGCCAGCAGCAATAGAGAACGGGGGGGCTATGGCTACACCTTC.

This clonotype occurred many times. This chain joins TRBV15 and TRBJ1-4; TRBD1 aligns across 7 bases. There are 14 residues in the CDR3. Germline CDR1 reads LNHNV; CDR2 reads YYDKDF (reference sequence). The junction had 6 bases not matched to a gene; V was cut back by 4 bases and J by 7 bases. The CDR3 region is CATSIQGGGEKLFF. The DNA of the CDR3 is TGTGCCACCAGCATTCAGGGGGGAGGTGAAAAACTGTTTTTT. Combining the CDR3 with reference TRBV15 and TRBJ1-4 gives the whole variable domain DAMVIQNPRYQVTQFGKPVTLSCSQTLNHNVMYWYQQKSSQAPKLLFHYYDKDFNNEADTPDNFQSRRPNTSFCFLDIRSPGLGDTAMYLCATSIQGGGEKLFFGSGTQLSVL.

This clonotype was recorded many times. This chain connects TRBV20-1 to TRBJ1-1; 9 bases line up with TRBD1. V gave up 4 bases and J gave up 4 bases; unmatched junction bases: 10. The germline V gene has CDR1 DFQATT and CDR2 SNEGSKA (reference sequence). The CDR3 has 15 amino acids. CDR3 sequence reads: CSAMRTGELFTEAFF. In nucleotides, the CDR3 is TGCAGTGCTATGCGGACAGGGGAGTTGTTCACTGAAGCTTTCTTT.

This clonotype has at least ten counts. The rearrangement links TRBV7-9 to TRBJ2-4; TRBD1 is a possible D gene (6 bases). The V gene's germline CDR1 is SEHNR and CDR2 FQNEAQ (reference sequence). CDR3 length: 19 amino acids. With 5 bases removed from V and 0 bases from J, the gap between germline ends came to 23 bases. The CDR3 loop reads CASSISEDSPPRAKNIQYF. CDR3 in DNA: TGTGCCAGCAGCATATCCGAGGACAGCCCCCCGAGAGCCAAAAACATTCAGTACTTC.

The chain carries TRBV3-1 and TRBJ2-2; D gene unclear. Germline CDR1 and CDR2: LGHDT and YNNKEL (reference sequence). This CDR3 is built from 14 residues. Trimming took 6 bases from V and 2 from J, leaving 10 bases between them. The CDR3 DNA sequence: TGTGCCAGCAGAAGACCGGTTAACACCGGGGAGCTGTTTTTT. This gives the protein CASRRPVNTGELFF.

The sample holds many counts of this clonotype. The genes are TRBV27 and TRBJ1-2; D is undetermined. CDR1 MNHEY and CDR2 SMNVEV come from the germline V gene (reference sequence). There are 14 residues in the CDR3. V was clipped by 6 bases and J by 4 bases, with 15 bases between them. In nucleotides, the CDR3 is TGTGCCAGCAGGGAAGGGAGTTTGGGCTATGGCTACACCTTC. Its protein product is CASREGSLGYGYTF.

J is TRBJ2-2 and V is TRBV4-1; 11 bases align to TRBD2. CDR1 and CDR2 (germline): MGHRA, YSYEKL. V shed 2 bases, J shed 0 bases, and the junction held 2 bases outside the gene matches. This CDR3 contains 17 residues. The CDR3 spells CASSQRLAGSNTGELFF. CDR3 bases: TGCGCCAGCAGCCAAAGACTAGCGGGATCGAACACCGGGGAGCTGTTTTTT.

CDR3 protein: CSARDYGPRRLGYTF. The CDR3 nucleotides are TGCAGTGCTAGAGATTACGGCCCCCGGCGGCTTGGCTACACCTTC. The rearrangement uses TRBV20-1 and TRBJ1-2; D call uncertain. This CDR3 has 15 residues. The V end was cut by 0 bases, the J end by 7 bases, with 18 bases between. Germline V gives CDR1 DFQATT, CDR2 SNEGSKA (reference sequence).

The table lists this clonotype with many counts. The chain uses TRBV5-1 and TRBJ2-1; 10 nucleotides match TRBD2. There are 15 residues in the CDR3. V dropped 1 base and J dropped 9; count of bases not matched to a gene: 7. Germline loops: CDR1 SGHRS, CDR2 YFSETQ. CDR3 region: CASSLSSGGAGEQFF. The CDR3 coding sequence is TGCGCCAGCAGCTTGTCGAGCGGGGGGGCAGGTGAGCAGTTCTTC.

This clonotype was recorded many times. This chain links TRBV4-1 with TRBJ2-7, with D uncertain. This CDR3 is built from 14 residues. The germline V and J ends were trimmed by 0 bases and 2 bases, with 8 bases remaining between them. Germline V gene lookup returns CDR1 MGHRA and CDR2 YSYEKL. The CDR3 loop is CASSQDPGAYEQYF. The DNA for the CDR3 is TGCGCCAGCAGCCAAGACCCTGGGGCCTACGAGCAGTACTTC.

This clonotype was observed at least ten times. The rearrangement links TRBV27 to TRBJ1-5; D call uncertain. The CDR3 extends over 13 amino acids. V was shortened by 2 bases and J by 7 bases, with 9 bases between the two germline ends. CDR1 and CDR2 from the germline V gene are MNHEY and SMNVEV (reference sequence). Written as DNA, the CDR3 is TGTGCCAGCAGTTTAGAGGGCCTCCAGCCCCAGCATTTT. This codes for CASSLEGLQPQHF.

This clonotype was detected many times. The gene calls are TRBV20-1 and TRBJ2-7; no reliable D call. V was pared by 7 bases and J by 5 bases, with 15 bases between. Per germline, CDR1 DFQATT and CDR2 SNEGSKA (reference sequence). The CDR3 spans 12 residues. CDR3 nucleotide sequence: TGCAGTGTTCTCCTGGACGGCAACGAGCAGTACTTC. It translates to CSVLLDGNEQYF.

The chain employs TRBV15 and TRBJ2-5, with TRBD1 identical over 9 bases. CDR3 length: 15 amino acids. Germline V gene lookup returns CDR1 LNHNV and CDR2 YYDKDF (reference sequence). J lost 4 bases, V lost 5 bases, and 8 bases had no gene match. Written as DNA, the CDR3 is TGTGCCACCAGCGACAGGGGGGTAGAGGGAGAGACCCAGTACTTC. It is translated as CATSDRGVEGETQYF.

The chain uses TRBV5-1 and TRBJ2-3; 7 bases are shared with TRBD1. The CDR3 spans 15 residues. V was clipped by 0 bases and J by 0 bases; unmatched bases: 1. Germline values: CDR1 SGHRS, CDR2 YFSETQ. CDR3 in amino acids: CASSLGGGSTDTQYF. In DNA form, the CDR3 reads TGCGCCAGCAGCTTGGGAGGGGGCAGCACAGATACGCAGTATTTT. Combining the CDR3 with reference TRBV5-1 and TRBJ2-3 gives the whole variable domain KAGVTQTPRYLIKTRGQQVTLSCSPISGHRSVSWYQQTPGQGLQFLFEYFSETQRNKGNFPGRFSGRQFSNSRSEMNVSTLELGDSALYLCASSLGGGSTDTQYFGPGTRLTVL.

This clonotype was seen many times. The chain is built from TRBV7-9 and TRBJ1-4; no firm D call. Germline assignment: CDR1 SEHNR and CDR2 FQNEAQ (reference sequence). Trimming took off 5 bases at V and 7 bases at J, with 14 bases between the two ends. The CDR3 has 14 amino acids. DNA for the CDR3: TGTGCCAGCAGCGAGGCATGGGTACGTGAAAAACTGTTTTTT. Its protein is CASSEAWVREKLFF.

This clonotype was counted only a few times. The rearrangement joins TRBV6-6 to TRBJ1-5; D gene uncertain. The CDR3 extends over 15 amino acids. The germline V gene encodes CDR1 MNHNY and CDR2 SVGAGI (reference sequence). The V end lost 1 base, the J end lost 3 bases, and 10 bases lay between the germline ends. The CDR3 is CASSYLLGPNQPQHF. CDR3 sequence (DNA): TGTGCCAGCAGTTACTTACTGGGTCCCAATCAGCCCCAGCATTTT.

This clonotype occurred many times. The gene calls are TRBV29-1 and TRBJ2-2; TRBD2 might be the D (6 bases). This CDR3 has 14 residues. Germline loops: CDR1 SQVTM, CDR2 ANQGSEA. V dropped 4 bases and J dropped 9 bases, with 18 bases sitting between them. CDR3 sequence: CSVAGDQGRWELFF. The CDR3 DNA follows: TGCAGCGTTGCGGGGGACCAAGGGAGATGGGAGCTGTTTTTT.

This clonotype was detected ten times or more. The rearrangement links TRBV7-2 to TRBJ2-3; D not resolved. There are 13 residues in the CDR3. In germline, CDR1 is SGHTA, CDR2 FQGNSA. The V end was cut by 6 bases, the J end by 0 bases, with 7 bases between. CDR3 loop: CASSQSSTDTQYF. CDR3 sequence (DNA): TGTGCCAGCAGTCAATCTAGCACAGATACGCAGTATTTT.

This clonotype was found many times. The chain has TRBV27 and TRBJ2-2; D unresolved. Germline CDR1 is MNHEY and CDR2 is SMNVEV (reference sequence). The V end was cut by 2 bases, the J end by 2 bases, with 9 bases between. The CDR3 is 15 residues long. The CDR3 here is CASSLKQTNTGELFF. The DNA of the CDR3 is TGTGCCAGCAGTTTAAAACAGACTAACACCGGGGAGCTGTTTTTT.

There are many counts of this clonotype. This chain connects TRBV28 to TRBJ2-3, with TRBD2 matching over 16 bases. The length of the CDR3 is 21 residues. Germline V gene lookup returns CDR1 MDHEN and CDR2 SYDVKM. Trimming removed 2 bases from V and 4 bases from J; junction bases left unmatched: 15. CDR3 coding DNA: TGTGCCAGCAGTTTAACATCATCCGGGACTAGCGGGGGGGCCCTGGCAGATACGCAGTATTTT. Translated: CASSLTSSGTSGGALADTQYF.